This T cell receptor (beta chain) was sequenced for a study of human T cells and chemical hapten exposure. Study context: Doses of diphenylcyclopropenone went to the patients' scalps weekly throughout the roughly 22-week study. The patient population, which was mostly female, had alopecia areata, totalis or universalis.

Documented time point: patch test 3, about 24 weeks after DPC sensitization. Treatment meaning: therapeutic diphenylcyclopropenone sensitization with weekly scalp DPC. Sample donors consisted of patients with alopecia, aged 18 to 70 years, who were suitable for DPC. TCRdb reprocessed the RACE reads with MiXCR, giving one entry per CDR3 protein. The repertoire has about 190,000 distinct CDR3 sequences, around a quarter of them found once; the top ten carry 2.5%. The CDR3 consists of 13 residues. The ends were cut back, 4 bases at V and 9 bases at J, with 14 bases in the middle. From germline, CDR1 is SGDLS and CDR2 YYNGEE.

The receptor's source is a woman between 40 and 50 years old with alopecia areata. Some clones in this sample may be carry-over from other donors' samples. This chain joins TRBV9 and TRBJ2-1; D could derive from TRBD1 or TRBD2 (5 bases each). The material was whole blood, obtained in connection with sensitization to the hapten diphenylcyclopropenone (DPC). The CDR3 region has the DNA TGTGCCAGCAGCCCGGGGACGGGTGGTGAGCAGTTCTTC. Its translation: CASSPGTGGEQFF.